This paragraph reports one T cell receptor beta chain. The CDR3 is 15 residues long. The germline gives CDR1 DFQATT, CDR2 SNEGSKA (reference sequence). Losses at the gene ends were 0 bases for V and 1 base for J; bases not matched to a gene: 4. Exclusion criteria comprised uncontrolled infection, other autoimmune disease, pregnancy or lactation. This specimen comes from a study of T cells in Graves' hyperthyroidism and ophthalmopathy. Amplification yielded TCR beta CDR3 regions, with RNA transcripts as the source. The primer set for the first-round RT-PCR of the TCR CDR3 was HTBI. One entry per CDR3 protein, called by TCRdb with MiXCR from the multiplex PCR reads. In the table there are hundreds of thousands of distinct CDR3 sequences, about 45% of which are singletons.

Source material: peripheral blood or thyroid tissue (not recorded which). This TCR came from an adult man with Graves' disease, either hyperthyroidism or ophthalmopathy (not recorded which). This chain connects TRBV20-1 to TRBJ2-7; 9 nucleotides match TRBD1. The CDR3 coding sequence is TGCAGTGCTAGAGACGGGACAGGGTATTCCTACGAGCAGTACTTC. Translating it yields CSARDGTGYSYEQYF.